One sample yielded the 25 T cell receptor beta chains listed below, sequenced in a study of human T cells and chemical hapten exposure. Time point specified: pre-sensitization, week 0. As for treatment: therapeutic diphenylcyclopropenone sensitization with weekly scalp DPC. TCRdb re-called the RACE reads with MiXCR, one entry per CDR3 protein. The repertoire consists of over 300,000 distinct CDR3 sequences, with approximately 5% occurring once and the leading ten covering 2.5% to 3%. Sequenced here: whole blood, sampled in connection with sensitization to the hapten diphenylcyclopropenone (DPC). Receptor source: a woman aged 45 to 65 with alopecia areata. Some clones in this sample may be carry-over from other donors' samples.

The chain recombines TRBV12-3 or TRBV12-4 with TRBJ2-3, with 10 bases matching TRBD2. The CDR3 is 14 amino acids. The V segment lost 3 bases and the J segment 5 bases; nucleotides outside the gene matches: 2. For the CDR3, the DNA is TGTGCCAGCAGTTTCGGGACTAGCGTAGATACGCAGTATTTT. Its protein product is CASSFGTSVDTQYF.

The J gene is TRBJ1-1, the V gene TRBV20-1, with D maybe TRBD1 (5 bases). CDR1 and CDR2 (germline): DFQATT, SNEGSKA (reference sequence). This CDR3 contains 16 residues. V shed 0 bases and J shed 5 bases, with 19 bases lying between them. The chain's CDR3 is CSARDPRSRRATEAFF. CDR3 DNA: TGCAGTGCTAGAGATCCCCGTTCCCGCAGGGCGACTGAAGCTTTCTTT.

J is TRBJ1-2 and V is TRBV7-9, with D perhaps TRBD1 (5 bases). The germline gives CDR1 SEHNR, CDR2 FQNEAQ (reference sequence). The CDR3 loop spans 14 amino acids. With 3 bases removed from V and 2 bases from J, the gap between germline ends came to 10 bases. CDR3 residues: CASSLAGFNYGYTF. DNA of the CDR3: TGTGCCAGCAGCTTGGCAGGGTTCAACTATGGCTACACCTTC.

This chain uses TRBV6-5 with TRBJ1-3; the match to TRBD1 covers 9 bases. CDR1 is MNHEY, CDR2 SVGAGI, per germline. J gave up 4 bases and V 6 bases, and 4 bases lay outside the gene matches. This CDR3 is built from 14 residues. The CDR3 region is CASRRTGGGNTIYF. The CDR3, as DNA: TGTGCCAGCAGACGTACAGGGGGCGGAAACACCATATATTTT.

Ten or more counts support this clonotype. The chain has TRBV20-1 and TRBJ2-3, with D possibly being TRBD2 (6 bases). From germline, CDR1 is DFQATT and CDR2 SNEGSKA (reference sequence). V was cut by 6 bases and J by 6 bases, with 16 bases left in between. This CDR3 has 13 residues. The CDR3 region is CSAAGTVQDTQYF. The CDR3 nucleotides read TGCAGTGCCGCGGGAACGGTCCAGGATACGCAGTATTTT.

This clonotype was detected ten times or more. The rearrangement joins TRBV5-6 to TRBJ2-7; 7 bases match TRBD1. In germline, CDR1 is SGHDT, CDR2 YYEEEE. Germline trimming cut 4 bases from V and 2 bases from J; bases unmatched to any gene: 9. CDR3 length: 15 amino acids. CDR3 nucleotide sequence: TGTGCCAGCAGCCCGCCCGGGACAGCCACCTACGAGCAGTACTTC. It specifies CASSPPGTATYEQYF.

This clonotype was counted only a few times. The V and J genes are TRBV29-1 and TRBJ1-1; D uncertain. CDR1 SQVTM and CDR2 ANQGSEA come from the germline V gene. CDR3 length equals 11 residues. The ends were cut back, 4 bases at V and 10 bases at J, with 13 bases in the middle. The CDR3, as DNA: TGCAGCGTTGGTACGGTGGAGGTAGCTTTCTTT. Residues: CSVGTVEVAFF.

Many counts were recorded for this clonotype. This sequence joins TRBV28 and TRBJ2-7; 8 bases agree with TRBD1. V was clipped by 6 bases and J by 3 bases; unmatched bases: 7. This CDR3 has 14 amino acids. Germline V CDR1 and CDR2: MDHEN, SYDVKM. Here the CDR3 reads CASRPTGELYEQYF. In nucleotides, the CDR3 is TGTGCCAGCAGGCCGACAGGGGAACTCTACGAGCAGTACTTC.

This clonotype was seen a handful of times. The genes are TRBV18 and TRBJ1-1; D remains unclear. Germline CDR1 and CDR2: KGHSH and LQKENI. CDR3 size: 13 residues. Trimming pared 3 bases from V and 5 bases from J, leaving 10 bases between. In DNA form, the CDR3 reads TGTGCCAGCTCACCTGGCCCCCCGACTGAAGCTTTCTTT. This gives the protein CASSPGPPTEAFF.

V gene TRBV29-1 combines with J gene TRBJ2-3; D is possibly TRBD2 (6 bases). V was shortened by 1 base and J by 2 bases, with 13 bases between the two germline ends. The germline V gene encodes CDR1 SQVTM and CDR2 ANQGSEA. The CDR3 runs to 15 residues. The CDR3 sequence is CSVEGGAGITDTQYF. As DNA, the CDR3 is TGCAGCGTTGAAGGTGGTGCGGGGATCACAGATACGCAGTATTTT.

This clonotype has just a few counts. The CDR3 sequence is CSVGIAGYNEQFF. In DNA, the CDR3 is TGCAGTGTGGGCATCGCGGGATATAATGAGCAGTTCTTC. V and J are TRBV20-1 and TRBJ2-1, with D maybe TRBD2 (6 bases). The ends were cut back, 7 bases at V and 7 bases at J, with 17 bases in the middle. Germline CDR1 is DFQATT and CDR2 is SNEGSKA (reference sequence). There are 13 residues in the CDR3.

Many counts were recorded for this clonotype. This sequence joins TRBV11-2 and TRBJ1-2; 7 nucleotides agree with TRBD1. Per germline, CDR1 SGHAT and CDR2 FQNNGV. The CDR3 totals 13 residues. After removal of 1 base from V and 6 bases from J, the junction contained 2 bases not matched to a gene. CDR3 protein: CASSLARGHGYTF. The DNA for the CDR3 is TGTGCCAGCAGCTTAGCAAGGGGGCATGGCTACACCTTC.

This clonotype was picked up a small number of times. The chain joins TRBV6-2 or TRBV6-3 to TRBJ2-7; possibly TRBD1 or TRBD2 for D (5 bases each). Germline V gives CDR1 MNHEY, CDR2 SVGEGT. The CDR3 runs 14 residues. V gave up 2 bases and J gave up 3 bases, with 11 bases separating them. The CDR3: CASSYKGRLYEQYF. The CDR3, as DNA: TGTGCCAGCAGTTACAAGGGACGCCTCTACGAGCAGTACTTC.

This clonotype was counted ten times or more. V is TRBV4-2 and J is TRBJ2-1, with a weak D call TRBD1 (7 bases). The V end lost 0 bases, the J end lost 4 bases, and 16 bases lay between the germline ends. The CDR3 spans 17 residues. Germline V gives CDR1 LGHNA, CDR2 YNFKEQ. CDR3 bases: TGTGCCAGCAGCCAAGATGGAGGGGGCCGACCATACAATGAGCAGTTCTTC. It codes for CASSQDGGGRPYNEQFF.

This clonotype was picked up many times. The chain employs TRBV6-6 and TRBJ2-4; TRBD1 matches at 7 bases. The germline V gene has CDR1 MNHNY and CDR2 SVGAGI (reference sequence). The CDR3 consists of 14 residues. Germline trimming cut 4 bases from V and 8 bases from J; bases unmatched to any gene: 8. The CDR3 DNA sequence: TGTGCCAGCAGTTGGTATTCTACAGGGGACATTCAGTACTTC. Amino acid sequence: CASSWYSTGDIQYF.

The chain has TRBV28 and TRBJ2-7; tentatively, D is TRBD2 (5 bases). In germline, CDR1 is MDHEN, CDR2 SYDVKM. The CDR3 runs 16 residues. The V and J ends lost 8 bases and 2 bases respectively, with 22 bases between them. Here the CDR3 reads CASFPARVRATYEQYF. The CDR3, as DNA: TGTGCCAGCTTCCCCGCGAGGGTCCGGGCAACCTACGAGCAGTACTTC.

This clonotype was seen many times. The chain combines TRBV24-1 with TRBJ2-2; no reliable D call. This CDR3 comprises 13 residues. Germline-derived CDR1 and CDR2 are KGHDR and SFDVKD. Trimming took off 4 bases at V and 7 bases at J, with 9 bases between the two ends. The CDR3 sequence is CATSDPVHGELFF. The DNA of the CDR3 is TGTGCCACCAGTGACCCGGTCCACGGGGAGCTGTTTTTT.

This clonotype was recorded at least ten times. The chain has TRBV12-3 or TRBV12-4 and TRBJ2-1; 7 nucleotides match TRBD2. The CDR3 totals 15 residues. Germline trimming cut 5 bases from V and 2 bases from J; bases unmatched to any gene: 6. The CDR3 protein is CASSVASGTYNEQFF. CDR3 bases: TGTGCCAGCAGTGTTGCTAGCGGTACCTACAATGAGCAGTTCTTC.

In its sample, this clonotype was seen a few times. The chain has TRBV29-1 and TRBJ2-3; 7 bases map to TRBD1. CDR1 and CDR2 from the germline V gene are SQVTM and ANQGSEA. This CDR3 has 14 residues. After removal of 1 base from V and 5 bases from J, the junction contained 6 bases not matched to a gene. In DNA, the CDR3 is TGCAGCGTTGAAGGGACAGGAGATGTAGATACGCAGTATTTT. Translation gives CSVEGTGDVDTQYF.

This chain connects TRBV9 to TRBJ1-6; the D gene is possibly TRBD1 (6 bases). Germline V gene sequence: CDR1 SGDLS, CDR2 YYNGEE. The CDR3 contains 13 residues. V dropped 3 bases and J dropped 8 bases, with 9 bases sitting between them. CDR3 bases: TGTGCCAGCAGCGCCAGACAGGATTCACCCCTCCACTTT. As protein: CASSARQDSPLHF.

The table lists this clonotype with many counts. The CDR3 loop reads CASSPGASYADTQYF. CDR3 DNA sequence: TGTGCCAGCAGCCCCGGTGCGTCTTATGCAGATACGCAGTATTTT. V and J are TRBV28 and TRBJ2-3, with D hard to call. The germline gives CDR1 MDHEN, CDR2 SYDVKM. Deletions cut 6 bases from V and 4 bases from J, with 17 bases between. The CDR3 length is 15 residues.

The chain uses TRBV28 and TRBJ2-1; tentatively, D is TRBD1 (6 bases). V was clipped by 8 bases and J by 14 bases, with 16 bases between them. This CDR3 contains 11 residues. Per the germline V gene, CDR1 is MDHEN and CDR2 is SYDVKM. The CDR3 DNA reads TGTGCCAGCTCTTCCCAGGGGAGCAAGTTCTTC. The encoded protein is CASSSQGSKFF.

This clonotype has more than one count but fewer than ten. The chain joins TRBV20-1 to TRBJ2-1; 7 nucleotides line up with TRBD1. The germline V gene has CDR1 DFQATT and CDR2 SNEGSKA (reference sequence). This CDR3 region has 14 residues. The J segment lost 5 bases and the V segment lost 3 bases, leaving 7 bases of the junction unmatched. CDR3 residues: CSARVRGFNNEQFF. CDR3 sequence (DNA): TGCAGTGCTAGGGTCAGGGGGTTTAACAATGAGCAGTTCTTC.

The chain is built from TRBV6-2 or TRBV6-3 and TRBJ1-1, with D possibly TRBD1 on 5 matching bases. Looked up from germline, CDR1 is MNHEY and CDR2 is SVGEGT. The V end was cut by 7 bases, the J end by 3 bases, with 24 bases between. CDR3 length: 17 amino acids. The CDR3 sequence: CASIKRGPRRLYTEAFF. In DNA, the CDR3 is TGTGCCAGCATCAAGAGGGGACCGAGGCGGTTGTACACTGAAGCTTTCTTT.

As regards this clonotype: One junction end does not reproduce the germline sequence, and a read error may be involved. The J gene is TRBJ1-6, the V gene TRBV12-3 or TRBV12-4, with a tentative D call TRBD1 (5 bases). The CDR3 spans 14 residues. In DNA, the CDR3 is TGTGCCAGCAGCTTAGGGGAGTATAATTCACCCCTCCACTTT. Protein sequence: CASSLGEYNSPLHF.